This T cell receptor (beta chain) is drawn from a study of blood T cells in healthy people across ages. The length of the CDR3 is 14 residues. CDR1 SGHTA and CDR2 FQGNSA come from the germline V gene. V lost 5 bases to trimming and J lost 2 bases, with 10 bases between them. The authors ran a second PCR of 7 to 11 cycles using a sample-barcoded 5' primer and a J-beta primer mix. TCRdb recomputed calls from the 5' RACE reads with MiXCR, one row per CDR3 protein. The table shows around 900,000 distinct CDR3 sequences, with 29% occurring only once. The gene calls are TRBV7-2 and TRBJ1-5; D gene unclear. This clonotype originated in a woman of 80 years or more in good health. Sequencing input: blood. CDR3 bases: TGTGCCAGCAGCACCCAAGGGCGCAATCAGCCCCAGCATTTT. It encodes CASSTQGRNQPQHF. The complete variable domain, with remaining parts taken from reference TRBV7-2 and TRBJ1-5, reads GAGVSQSPSNKVTEKGKDVELRCDPISGHTALYWYRQSLGQGLEFLIYFQGNSAPDKSGLPSDRFSAERTGGSVSTLTIQRTQQEDSAVYLCASSTQGRNQPQHFGDGTRLSIL.